This T cell receptor beta chain derives from a study of blood T cell repertoires in COVID-19. Study-level information: The analysed material was cDNA or gDNA that came from T cells, B-cell-depleted T cells, or PBMCs.

Here immunoSEQ multiplex PCR was the method, and the copy in TCRdb shows in-frame clones only, minus some. The sample lists 350,000 or so clones; roughly 87% were seen once. V lost 0 bases to trimming and J lost 3 bases; unmatched junction nucleotides: 3. Germline V gene lookup returns CDR1 LGHDT and CDR2 YNNKEL (reference sequence). The CDR3 sequence is 15 residues long. Participant-reported clinical history was the basis for cohort assignment. All recovered Cohort 3 donors got two negative PCRs, got clearance, or saw symptom resolution. The sequencing sample was made of PBMCs or T cells enriched from blood (not recorded which). The TCR was taken from a woman in her twenties or thirties who had recovered from COVID-19. The V call is TRBV3-1 (or the pseudogene TRBV3-2), the J call TRBJ2-3, with 7 bases fitting TRBD1. CDR3 nucleotide sequence: TGTGCCAGCAGCCAAGATGAACAGGGGACAGATACGCAGTATTTT. This sequence encodes CASSQDEQGTDTQYF.